Each of the 22 T cell receptor beta chains below was sequenced from the same sample in a study of shared clonotypes between healthy human individuals. The naive CD8 subset, CD45RO-negative cells positively selected for CCR7, excluded terminally differentiated effector memory CD45RA+ cells. Assay: immunoSEQ multiplex PCR; the TCRdb copy retains only in-frame clones and omits some. The sample lists about 2.2 million clones; just over 90% were seen once. Sequenced sample: naive CD8+ T cells from PBMCs. Every receptor here comes from a man aged 18-30 years in good health. Some clones in this sample may be carry-over from other donors' samples.

The rearrangement joins TRBV6-4 to TRBJ2-7, with D tentatively TRBD1 or TRBD2 (6 bases each). In germline, CDR1 is MRHNA, CDR2 SNTAGT. This CDR3 region has 15 residues. Trimming stripped 0 bases from V and 5 bases from J, with 14 bases between. CDR3 amino acids: CASSDSGGTRDEQYF. CDR3 nucleotide sequence: TGTGCCAGCAGTGACTCGGGCGGGACAAGAGACGAGCAGTACTTC.

This chain uses TRBV5-4 with TRBJ2-1; D gene unclear. The germline V gene encodes CDR1 SGHNT and CDR2 YYREEE (reference sequence). Trimming took off 5 bases at V and 0 bases at J, with 6 bases between the two ends. This CDR3 comprises 13 residues. The CDR3, as DNA: TGTGCCAGCAGGGATAGCTCCTACAATGAGCAGTTCTTC. Amino acids: CASRDSSYNEQFF.

Of note for this clone: This sample includes further DNA sequences coding for the same CDR3. This rearrangement joins TRBV28 to TRBJ2-7; D is undetermined. V lost 3 bases and J lost 0, with 9 bases in between. This CDR3 has 14 residues. From germline, CDR1 is MDHEN and CDR2 SYDVKM. CDR3 DNA: TGTGCCAGCAGTTTCCCCGGGTCCTCCTACGAGCAGTACTTC. Amino acids: CASSFPGSSYEQYF.

The V call is TRBV28, the J call TRBJ2-3, with 9 bases fitting TRBD1. The CDR3 runs 17 residues. Germline CDR1 is MDHEN and CDR2 is SYDVKM. The ends lost 4 bases at V and 7 bases at J; junction bases unmatched: 15. CDR3: CASSSGAGTGLLHTQYF. The CDR3 nucleotides are TGTGCCAGCAGTTCTGGAGCTGGGACAGGGCTGTTGCATACGCAGTATTTT.

The CDR3 region is CASSPVANEQFF. As DNA, the CDR3 is TGTGCCAGCAGCCCCGTAGCCAATGAGCAGTTCTTC. The rearrangement joins TRBV7-6 to TRBJ2-1, with unresolved D. The CDR3 is made up of 12 amino acids. Germline CDR1 is SGHVS and CDR2 is FNYEAQ. V dropped 5 bases and J dropped 6 bases, with 8 bases sitting between them.

The rearrangement uses TRBV7-6 and TRBJ2-5; perhaps TRBD1 as D (7 bases). The ends were cut back, 5 bases at V and 5 bases at J, with 18 bases in the middle. Germline CDR1 and CDR2: SGHVS and FNYEAQ. There are 15 residues in the CDR3. This chain's CDR3 is CASSLRQGGQETQYF. The CDR3 nucleotides are TGTGCCAGCAGCCTCAGACAGGGAGGACAGGAGACCCAGTACTTC.

Worth noting for this clone: Other DNA sequences in this specimen translate into the identical CDR3. The chain links TRBV27 to TRBJ2-7; 12 bases agree with TRBD2. V lost 2 bases and J lost 0; bases outside the gene matches: 5. Looked up from germline, CDR1 is MNHEY and CDR2 is SMNVEV (reference sequence). This CDR3 comprises 17 residues. The CDR3 DNA reads as TGTGCCAGCAGTTTAAGGCTAGCGGGAGGGCCCTCCTACGAGCAGTACTTC. It translates to CASSLRLAGGPSYEQYF.

The V call is TRBV29-1, the J call TRBJ2-7, with D perhaps being TRBD1 or TRBD2 (5 bases each). Trimming cost V 3 bases and J 2 bases, with 23 bases left between them. Germline CDR1 and CDR2: SQVTM and ANQGSEA. The CDR3 is 17 residues long. This CDR3 is CSVEGPPGREGPYEQYF. In nucleotides, the CDR3 is TGCAGCGTTGAGGGCCCCCCCGGTCGTGAGGGGCCCTACGAGCAGTACTTC.

V and J are TRBV19 and TRBJ2-2, with TRBD1 identical over 8 bases. Germline CDR1 and CDR2: LNHDA and SQIVND (reference sequence). V shed 5 bases, J shed 4 bases, and the junction held 6 bases outside the gene matches. The CDR3 runs to 15 residues. CDR3 DNA: TGTGCCAGTAGTTTTCGGACAGGGATCACCGGGGAGCTGTTTTTT. It translates to CASSFRTGITGELFF.

V usage is TRBV10-3 and J usage is TRBJ2-7; 7 bases match TRBD1. Germline-derived CDR1 and CDR2 are ENHRY and SYGVKD. The V gene end was trimmed by 3 bases and the J gene end by 0 bases; junction bases not matched to a gene: 5. The CDR3 is 15 amino acids. CDR3 DNA sequence: TGTGCCATCAGTGACGGACAGGTTAACTCCTACGAGCAGTACTTC. As protein: CAISDGQVNSYEQYF.

The rearrangement links TRBV27 to TRBJ2-5; TRBD2 might be the D (5 bases). The germline V gene encodes CDR1 MNHEY and CDR2 SMNVEV (reference sequence). Trimming cost V 6 bases and J 2 bases, with 10 bases left between them. This CDR3 spans 13 amino acids. CDR3 sequence reads: CASSGLLQETQYF. In nucleotides, the CDR3 is TGTGCCAGCAGCGGACTTTTACAAGAGACCCAGTACTTC.

The chain employs TRBV7-9 and TRBJ1-3; D unresolved. V lost 3 bases and J lost 0, with 12 bases in between. The length of the CDR3 is 16 residues. Germline CDR1 SEHNR, CDR2 FQNEAQ (reference sequence). The CDR3 spells CASSFDGRPSGNTIYF. As DNA, the CDR3 is TGTGCCAGCAGCTTCGACGGCCGACCCTCTGGAAACACCATATATTTT.

The gene calls are TRBV10-3 and TRBJ1-2, with D unresolved. This CDR3 comprises 12 residues. Trimming removed 9 bases at V and 3 bases at J, with 11 bases between. CDR1 and CDR2 (germline): ENHRY, SYGVKD. CDR3 nucleotide sequence: TGTGCCATTCGGGGTGAGGACTATGGCTACACCTTC. It yields the protein CAIRGEDYGYTF.

This clone has a single count. The V gene is TRBV10-2, the J gene TRBJ2-5; 8 positions match TRBD1. The CDR3 extends over 15 amino acids. V lost 6 bases, J lost 3 bases, and 9 bases stayed unmatched. Germline V CDR1 and CDR2: WSHSY, SAAADI. DNA for the CDR3: TGCGCCAGCAGGGGACAGGTTTTGGCGAAAGAGACCCAGTACTTC. This translates into CASRGQVLAKETQYF.

This sequence joins TRBV4-3 and TRBJ2-3; TRBD1 might be the D (5 bases). There are 13 residues in the CDR3. The V gene's germline CDR1 is LGHNA and CDR2 YSLEER. Trimming shortened V by 3 bases and J by 5 bases, and 9 bases separated the two germline ends. Written as DNA, the CDR3 is TGCGCCAGCAGCCATAAGGGGCTAGATACGCAGTATTTT. This sequence encodes CASSHKGLDTQYF.

This rearrangement joins TRBV5-6 to TRBJ2-3; D is unresolved. Per germline, CDR1 SGHDT and CDR2 YYEEEE. This CDR3 has 13 residues. Trimming took off 4 bases at V and 0 bases at J, with 6 bases between the two ends. The CDR3 protein is CASSAGSTDTQYF. The CDR3 bases are TGTGCCAGCAGCGCCGGGAGCACAGATACGCAGTATTTT.

The J gene is TRBJ1-1, the V gene TRBV28; D is unclear. The germline V and J ends were trimmed by 6 bases and 1 base, with 6 bases remaining between them. The CDR3 contains 12 residues. Per the germline V gene, CDR1 is MDHEN and CDR2 is SYDVKM. CDR3: CASREANTEAFF. CDR3 nucleotide sequence: TGTGCCAGCAGGGAAGCGAACACTGAAGCTTTCTTT. Together with reference TRBV28 and TRBJ1-1, the CDR3 gives the full variable domain: DVKVTQSSRYLVKRTGEKVFLECVQDMDHENMFWYRQDPGLGLRLIYFSYDVKMKEKGDIPEGYSVSREKKERFSLILESASTNQTSMYLCASREANTEAFFGQGTRLTVV.

This clone has just one count. The gene calls are TRBV7-8 and TRBJ2-7; 11 bases map to TRBD2. This CDR3 region has 16 residues. The ends lost 5 bases at V and 3 bases at J; junction bases unmatched: 9. Germline assignment: CDR1 SGHVS and CDR2 FQNEAQ. The CDR3 sequence is CASSEMTGTSGYEQYF. Written as DNA, the CDR3 is TGTGCCAGCAGCGAGATGACCGGGACTAGCGGCTACGAGCAGTACTTC.

The rearrangement uses TRBV28 and TRBJ1-5, with D unclear. Trimming took off 5 bases at V and 9 bases at J, with 8 bases between the two ends. The V gene's germline CDR1 is MDHEN and CDR2 SYDVKM. The CDR3 length is 11 residues. CDR3 nucleotides: TGTGCCAGCAGTCGCAGTGTGCCCCAGCATTTT. Protein product: CASSRSVPQHF. The full variable domain, in which reference TRBV28 and TRBJ1-5 provide the parts outside the CDR3, is DVKVTQSSRYLVKRTGEKVFLECVQDMDHENMFWYRQDPGLGLRLIYFSYDVKMKEKGDIPEGYSVSREKKERFSLILESASTNQTSMYLCASSRSVPQHFGDGTRLSIL.

CDR3 residues: CASSGPGRKNSYEQYF. In nucleotides, the CDR3 is TGTGCCAGCAGTGGCCCCGGCCGGAAGAACTCCTACGAGCAGTACTTC. The rearrangement joins TRBV2 to TRBJ2-7; D gene uncertain. Germline V gives CDR1 SNHLY, CDR2 FYNNEI. V lost 4 bases and J 0 bases, leaving 16 bases between the germline ends. The CDR3 spans 16 residues. Filled out from reference TRBV2 and TRBJ2-7, the complete variable domain reads EPEVTQTPSHQVTQMGQEVILRCVPISNHLYFYWYRQILGQKVEFLVSFYNNEISEKSEIFDDQFSVERPDGSNFTLKIRSTKLEDSAMYFCASSGPGRKNSYEQYFGPGTRLTVT.

V is TRBV10-3 and J is TRBJ1-2; D uncertain. Trimming pared 3 bases from V and 6 bases from J, leaving 5 bases between. Germline V gene sequence: CDR1 ENHRY, CDR2 SYGVKD. CDR3 length: 11 amino acids. For the CDR3, the DNA is TGTGCCATCAGTGATAAGGATGGCTACACCTTC. Translating it yields CAISDKDGYTF.

This chain links TRBV27 with TRBJ2-5; 8 bases are a match to TRBD1. With V trimmed by 5 bases and J by 4 bases, 6 bases remained unmatched. CDR1 and CDR2 from the germline V gene are MNHEY and SMNVEV (reference sequence). This CDR3 has 14 residues. Here the CDR3 DNA reads TGTGCCAGCAGTCAGCAGGGGGCGAGAGAGACCCAGTACTTC. This translates into CASSQQGARETQYF.